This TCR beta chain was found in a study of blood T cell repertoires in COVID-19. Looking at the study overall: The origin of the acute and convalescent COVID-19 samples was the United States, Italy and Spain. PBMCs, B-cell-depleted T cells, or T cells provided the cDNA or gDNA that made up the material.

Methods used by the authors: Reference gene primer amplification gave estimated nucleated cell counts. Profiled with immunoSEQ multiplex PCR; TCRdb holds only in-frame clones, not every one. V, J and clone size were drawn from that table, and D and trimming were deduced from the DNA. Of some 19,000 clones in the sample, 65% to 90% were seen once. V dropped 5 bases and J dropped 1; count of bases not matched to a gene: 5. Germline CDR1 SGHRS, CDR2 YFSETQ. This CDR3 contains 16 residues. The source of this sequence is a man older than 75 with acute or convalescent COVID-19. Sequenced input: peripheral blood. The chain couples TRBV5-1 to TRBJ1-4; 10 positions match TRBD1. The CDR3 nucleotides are TGCGCCAGCAGGTTCGACAGGGGGCGAACTAATGAAAAACTGTTTTTT. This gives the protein CASRFDRGRTNEKLFF.